These 10 T cell receptor beta chains were sequenced from one sample in a study of monozygotic twins with cystic fibrosis. Sequencing was performed with immunoSEQ multiplex PCR; in TCRdb, only in-frame clones are kept and a portion is missing. The sample yields around 36,000 clones, 66% seen once. The sample was blood. The receptors here all came from a girl aged 5 to 17 with cystic fibrosis.

The chain uses TRBV5-1 and TRBJ2-3; D perhaps matches TRBD2 (5 bases). Germline V lookup: CDR1 SGHRS, CDR2 YFSETQ. With 5 bases removed from V and 6 bases from J, the gap between germline ends came to 13 bases. The length of the CDR3 is 13 residues. CDR3 nucleotides: TGCGCCAGCAGAAAGGACTCATCGGATACGCAGTATTTT. This codes for CASRKDSSDTQYF.

The chain couples TRBV29-1 to TRBJ2-1; D ambiguous. Trimming left V 2 bases short and J 0 bases short, with 8 bases between. Germline values: CDR1 SQVTM, CDR2 ANQGSEA. This CDR3 region has 14 residues. CDR3 nucleotides: TGCAGCGTTGAAATGGAGAGCTCCTACAATGAGCAGTTCTTC. Its translation is CSVEMESSYNEQFF.

This chain links TRBV15 with TRBJ1-2; weak D call: TRBD1 (5 bases). Trimming pared 1 base from V and 5 bases from J, leaving 8 bases between. The CDR3 sequence is 13 residues long. From germline, CDR1 is LNHNV and CDR2 YYDKDF (reference sequence). DNA for the CDR3: TGTGCCACCAGCAGAGGACAGCCGTATGGCTACACCTTC. Amino acid sequence: CATSRGQPYGYTF.

This clone was detected only once. This chain connects TRBV7-7 to TRBJ2-1; D is undetermined. V was shortened by 5 bases and J by 9 bases, with 14 bases between the two germline ends. CDR1 and CDR2 from the germline V gene are SSHAT and FNYEAQ (reference sequence). The CDR3 loop spans 13 amino acids. CDR3 DNA sequence: TGTGCCAGCAGCCCCTCTCGTTCAGCTGAGCAGTTCTTC. As protein: CASSPSRSAEQFF.

The V call is TRBV6-6, the J call TRBJ2-7; 10 bases line up with TRBD1. The CDR3 is 13 residues long. V lost 11 bases to trimming and J lost 4 bases; unmatched junction nucleotides: 8. Germline-derived CDR1 and CDR2 are MNHNY and SVGAGI (reference sequence). The CDR3 coding sequence is TGTGCCGCCCGACAGGGGGCCTCTTACGAGCAGTACTTC. Translation gives CAARQGASYEQYF.

This clone has more than one count but fewer than ten. Here the CDR3 reads CAWERQGAYPTTEAFF. For the CDR3, the DNA is TGTGCCTGGGAACGACAGGGGGCATACCCCACCACTGAAGCTTTCTTT. This sequence joins TRBV30 and TRBJ1-1; 10 bases are a match to TRBD1. V lost 5 bases and J lost 4; bases outside the gene matches: 13. The CDR3 is 16 residues long. In germline, CDR1 is GTSNPN, CDR2 SVGIG (reference sequence).

This chain joins TRBV9 and TRBJ2-5; perhaps D is TRBD1 or TRBD2 (5 bases each). Per germline, CDR1 SGDLS and CDR2 YYNGEE. V was clipped by 4 bases and J by 2 bases, with 15 bases between them. The length of the CDR3 is 15 residues. CDR3 sequence: CASSTSGAPQETQYF. Written as DNA, the CDR3 is TGTGCCAGCAGCACCTCCGGGGCCCCACAAGAGACCCAGTACTTC.

Only one count was recorded for this clone. V and J are TRBV4-1 and TRBJ2-7, with 9 bases fitting TRBD2. This CDR3 has 15 amino acids. Germline V gene lookup returns CDR1 MGHRA and CDR2 YSYEKL. V lost 0 bases to trimming and J lost 6 bases; unmatched junction nucleotides: 6. In nucleotides, the CDR3 is TGCGCCAGCAGCCAAGATATTAGCGGGAGTTCCGAGCAGTACGTC. This translates into CASSQDISGSSEQYV.

The rearrangement joins TRBV10-3 to TRBJ2-7; 7 nucleotides align to TRBD1. The CDR3 length is 15 residues. CDR1 is ENHRY and CDR2 is SYGVKD in the germline V gene. V lost 2 bases and J lost 3; bases outside the gene matches: 7. CDR3 bases: TGTGCCATCAGTGAGCCGGACAGGCGGATCTACGAGCAGTACTTC. Translating gives CAISEPDRRIYEQYF.

This clone was detected only once. V usage is TRBV29-1 and J usage is TRBJ2-3; D possibly corresponds to TRBD1 (6 bases). The CDR3 has 15 amino acids. Germline loops: CDR1 SQVTM, CDR2 ANQGSEA. Between the trimmed V and J ends, which lost 4 bases and 1 base, there was a span of 15 bases. The CDR3 region is CSVGGPSGGTDTQYF. As DNA, the CDR3 is TGCAGCGTTGGGGGGCCTTCTGGCGGCACAGATACGCAGTATTTT.